This T cell receptor beta chain was captured by sequencing in a study of cytomegalovirus exposure and HLA in healthy donors. Of note for this clone: Its antigen is currently unknown.

PCR primers comprised 60 Vbeta and 13 Jbeta primers. The method was immunoSEQ multiplex PCR; TCRdb's version includes in-frame clones alone and lacks a portion of them. This sample contains roughly 77,000 clones. Trimming took 0 bases from V and 3 from J; bases not matched to a gene: 7. This CDR3 has 16 amino acids. Study-wide findings and caveats: TCR beta chain V- and J-gene trimming was linked, in a later analysis, to a missense variant in DCLRE1C.

V usage is TRBV23-1 and J usage is TRBJ2-7, with 8 bases fitting TRBD1. TRBV23-1 is sorted into the ORF group, with uncertain function. The sequencing sample was made of PBMCs. The origin of this receptor is a female donor in good health and CMV-seropositive. CDR3 nucleotides: TGCGCCAGCAGTCAATCGAGAGACAGGGGTGGCTACGAGCAGTACTTC. Amino acid sequence: CASSQSRDRGGYEQYF.